This section outlines one TCR beta chain sequence together with its context. No antigen is known for it. The sample comes from a study of Tregs in tolerant kidney transplant recipients. Overall study results and limits: Findings come from small patient numbers and require larger validation.

Germline V gene lookup returns CDR1 SNHLY and CDR2 FYNNEI. There are 13 residues in the CDR3. CD4+CD25+CD127- Tregs, CD4+CD25- non-Tregs, CD4 and CD8 cells were sorted. This table comes from immunoSEQ multiplex PCR, and its TCRdb copy is limited to in-frame clones, with some not included. The data hold about 240,000 clones, with roughly four fifths observed a single time. Sequencing used CD4+ T cells from blood. This sequence originates from a human donor in good health. The chain links TRBV2 to TRBJ2-5, with D possibly being TRBD1 or TRBD2 (5 bases each). The DNA matches TRBJ2-7 better at its end, which makes the J call doubtful. The CDR3 DNA follows: TGTGCCAGCCGGAATGGGGGCTCCTACGAGCAGTACTTC. Encoded protein: CASRNGGSYEQYF.